This T cell receptor beta chain comes out of a study of CD8+ T cells in alopecia areata. On the study more broadly: For treated patients, severity scores reflected the percentage of scalp area affected.

Germline CDR1 reads SGHAT; CDR2 reads FQNNGV. The CDR3 totals 14 residues. V lost 5 bases, J lost 3 bases, and 14 bases lay in between. Isolated RNA was reverse transcribed into cDNA used as the sequencing template. Only in-frame clones appear in the TCRdb table, and some are missing; sequencing was by immunoSEQ multiplex PCR. The sample yields about 180,000 clones, approximately 55% seen once. Indicated treatment: oral pan-JAK inhibitor, 5-10 mg twice daily. Points from the study as a whole: Throughout tofacitinib, many expanded lesional clones continued to persist in scalp and blood.

Points on this clone: Its specificity is unknown.

Material: CD8+ T cells sorted from blood, obtained at week 24, from a patient treated with tofacitinib. The clonotype originates from a human donor with alopecia areata. V and J are TRBV11-2 and TRBJ2-7; possible D gene TRBD2, 5 bases. The CDR3 sequence: CASSQGSGSYEQYF. For the CDR3, the DNA is TGTGCCAGCAGCCAAGGGTCGGGGAGCTACGAGCAGTACTTC.